This note documents a single T cell receptor (beta chain) sequence. Its target is unknown. The record originates from a study of cytomegalovirus exposure and HLA in healthy donors. Study findings and constraints: Being productive about 87% or about 30% of the time was typical of most TCR beta V segments in an earlier analysis. For TCR beta chains, V- and J-gene trimming was later linked to a missense DCLRE1C variant.

With 8 bases removed from V and 1 base from J, the gap between germline ends came to 14 bases. Per the germline V gene, CDR1 is MNHEY and CDR2 is SMNVEV (reference sequence). This CDR3 is 14 amino acids long. The PCR used 60 Vbeta and 13 Jbeta primers. In the authors' methods: Later, an analysis found some 80 million unique TCR beta chains, and around 10 million of these were shared. Sequencing was performed with immunoSEQ multiplex PCR; in TCRdb, only in-frame clones are kept and a portion is missing. V, J and clone size reflect that table, while D and trimming were determined from the DNA. Of over 150,000 clones listed, about 69% were seen once; the top ten hold around 3%.

The clonotype comes from a male donor in good health and CMV-seronegative. Sequenced input: PBMCs. This rearrangement joins TRBV27 to TRBJ1-1; D is unclear. This CDR3 is CASGVSLPNTEAFF. CDR3 nucleotides: TGTGCCAGCGGAGTAAGTTTGCCGAACACTGAAGCTTTCTTT.